This is a list of T cell receptor beta chains from one sample in a study of PD-L1 blockade in urothelial cancer. The repertoire was sequenced with immunoSEQ multiplex PCR; TCRdb's copy has only in-frame clones and lacks some. The sample has 85,000 to 90,000 clones, around 85% seen once. Sequences were derived from PBMCs, sampled around atezolizumab (anti-PD-L1) treatment. The receptors here all came from a man between 60 and 75 years old with urothelial cancer. CDR3s include the opening cysteine and the closing phenylalanine or tryptophan. The D gene is left open where the match is weak. Not all rows give a size; the values are once, few, many and, for expanded clones, a class.

v_call	j_call	d_call	clone_size	cdr3_aa	cdr3_nt
TRBV5-6	TRBJ1-1	TRBD1	.	CASSAPPDRRNTEAFF	TGTGCCAGCAGCGCCCCCCCGGACAGGAGGAACACTGAAGCTTTCTTT
TRBV5-1	TRBJ2-5	TRBD2	.	CASSIGLAHVVETQYF	TGCGCCAGCAGCATTGGACTAGCGCACGTCGTTGAGACCCAGTACTTC
TRBV19	TRBJ1-6	TRBD1	.	CASTDRALTSPLHF	TGTGCCAGCACGGACAGGGCACTTACCTCACCCCTCCACTTT
TRBV7-8	TRBJ2-7	TRBD2	.	CASSTGTSGTEQYF	TGTGCCAGCAGCACCGGGACTAGCGGGACCGAGCAGTACTTC
TRBV5-1	TRBJ2-3	TRBD2	.	CASSLVAGGGTDTQYF	TGCGCCAGCAGCTTGGTGGCGGGGGGGGGCACAGATACGCAGTATTTT
TRBV5-1	TRBJ2-3	.	once	CASSLEGADTQYF	TGCGCCAGCAGCTTGGAGGGGGCAGATACGCAGTATTTT
TRBV28	TRBJ2-2	TRBD2	.	CASSPLRGAYTGELFF	TGTGCCAGCAGCCCTCTGCGGGGGGCTTACACCGGGGAGCTGTTTTTT
TRBV25-1	TRBJ2-1	TRBD1	.	CASSESVSRQGLFF	TGTGCCAGCAGTGAATCCGTTTCCCGACAGGGGCTGTTCTTC
TRBV15	TRBJ1-1	.	.	CATSRDLPDTEAFF	TGTGCCACCAGCAGAGATCTCCCAGACACTGAAGCTTTCTTT
TRBV7-8	TRBJ1-4	TRBD1	few	CASSPHLGTANF	TGTGCCAGCAGCCCTCACCTCGGGACAGCAAATTTT
TRBV28	TRBJ1-1	.	.	CAGGPGVNTEAFF	TGTGCCGGGGGCCCAGGGGTGAACACTGAAGCTTTCTTT
TRBV5-6	TRBJ2-1	TRBD1	.	CGSSAGGREQFF	TGTGGCAGTTCGGCAGGGGGTCGGGAGCAGTTCTTC
TRBV12-5	TRBJ2-3	TRBD2	.	CASGLGQRGAGATDTQYF	TGTGCTAGTGGTTTGGGCCAGCGGGGGGCTGGAGCCACAGATACGCAGTATTTT
TRBV6-5	TRBJ2-7	.	.	CASSYSSAGSYEQYF	TGTGCCAGCAGTTACTCCTCGGCAGGCTCCTACGAGCAGTACTTC
TRBV29-1	TRBJ2-7	.	.	CSVETMAGVGEQYF	TGCAGCGTTGAAACGATGGCAGGGGTTGGGGAGCAGTACTTC
TRBV4-2	TRBJ1-6	TRBD1	.	CASTPGDRAYNSPLHF	TGTGCCAGCACTCCGGGAGACAGGGCCTATAATTCACCCCTCCACTTT
TRBV7-6	TRBJ1-1	.	.	CASSLGGQKAFF	TGTGCCAGCAGCTTAGGCGGACAAAAAGCTTTCTTT
TRBV4-1	TRBJ2-7	TRBD2	.	CASSQDFASGRALEQYF	TGCGCCAGCAGCCAAGATTTCGCTAGCGGGAGGGCCTTGGAGCAGTACTTC
TRBV5-1	TRBJ2-1	TRBD1	once	CASSLRTGSNEQFF	TGCGCCAGCAGCTTGAGGACAGGGTCTAATGAGCAGTTCTTC
TRBV7-9	TRBJ1-4	TRBD1	few	CASSPTGTGEKLFF	TGTGCCAGCAGCCCTACCGGGACAGGGGAAAAACTGTTTTTT
TRBV2	TRBJ1-5	.	once	CASSRTEYQPQHF	TGTGCCAGCAGTCGGACAGAATATCAGCCCCAGCATTTT
TRBV27	TRBJ2-7	.	.	CASSWDIKSEQYF	TGTGCCAGCAGTTGGGACATAAAATCGGAGCAGTACTTC
TRBV4-3	TRBJ1-1	.	.	CASSQVMGEDTEAFF	TGCGCCAGCAGCCAAGTAATGGGAGAAGACACTGAAGCTTTCTTT
TRBV7-8	TRBJ2-7	TRBD1	.	CASSVKGDRVIPYEQYF	TGTGCCAGCAGCGTTAAGGGGGACAGGGTCATCCCCTACGAGCAGTACTTC
TRBV5-4	TRBJ2-7	TRBD1	.	CASTRDSSYEQYF	TGTGCCAGCACACGGGACAGCTCATACGAGCAGTACTTC
TRBV5-6	TRBJ1-5	TRBD1	.	CASSLSRQGGQPQHF	TGTGCCAGCAGCTTGTCTCGACAGGGTGGTCAGCCCCAGCATTTT
TRBV6-6	TRBJ1-5	.	once	CAIERGNNQPQHF	TGTGCCATCGAACGGGGGAATAATCAGCCCCAGCATTTT
TRBV28	TRBJ1-1	.	.	CASSSTVNTEAFF	TGTGCCAGCAGTTCGACAGTTAACACTGAAGCTTTCTTT
TRBV30	TRBJ2-2	.	.	CAWSGGENTGELFF	TGTGCCTGGAGTGGCGGGGAGAACACCGGGGAGCTGTTTTTT
TRBV5-4	TRBJ2-7	.	.	CASSPDSSYEQYF	TGTGCCAGCAGCCCGGACAGCTCCTACGAGCAGTACTTC
TRBV7-9	TRBJ2-1	.	.	CASSIRDQGEQFF	TGTGCCAGCAGCATAAGGGATCAGGGTGAGCAGTTCTTC
TRBV11-3	TRBJ2-6	TRBD2	.	CASSFDASGSISGANVLTF	TGTGCCAGCAGCTTTGATGCTAGCGGGAGTATATCTGGGGCCAACGTCCTGACTTTC
TRBV10-3	TRBJ1-2	TRBD1	.	CATTQGAHGYTF	TGTGCCACCACACAGGGGGCGCATGGCTACACCTTC
TRBV2	TRBJ1-5	TRBD1	.	CASRTGVLGNQPQHF	TGTGCCAGCAGAACAGGGGTTTTAGGCAATCAGCCCCAGCATTTT
TRBV9	TRBJ1-4	TRBD1	.	CASSPPGQGREKLFF	TGTGCCAGCAGCCCTCCGGGACAGGGGCGTGAAAAACTGTTTTTT
TRBV14	TRBJ2-1	TRBD2	.	CASSQKWGTSVNEQFF	TGTGCCAGCAGCCAAAAATGGGGGACTAGCGTCAATGAGCAGTTCTTC
TRBV4-3	TRBJ2-3	TRBD2	.	CASSQGASGIVSDTQYF	TGCGCCAGCAGCCAAGGAGCTAGCGGGATAGTATCAGATACGCAGTATTTT
TRBV11-3	TRBJ1-2	TRBD1	once	CASSLPRDRGTYGYTF	TGTGCCAGCAGCTTACCCCGGGACAGGGGAACCTATGGCTACACCTTC
TRBV19	TRBJ1-5	TRBD1	.	CASSTETTGASNQPQHF	TGTGCCAGTAGTACAGAGACGACAGGGGCGAGCAATCAGCCCCAGCATTTT
TRBV6-4	TRBJ2-1	TRBD2	.	CASSPDSLAGINEQFF	TGTGCCAGCAGCCCAGATAGTCTAGCGGGGATCAATGAGCAGTTCTTC
TRBV6-5	TRBJ1-5	TRBD1	.	CASRQDRVDQPQHF	TGTGCCAGCAGACAGGACAGGGTGGATCAGCCCCAGCATTTT
TRBV5-4	TRBJ2-2	.	once	CASSLGRTPNTGELFF	TGTGCCAGCAGCTTGGGAAGGACTCCAAACACCGGGGAGCTGTTTTTT
TRBV2	TRBJ2-2	TRBD1	once	CASRAGTANTGELFF	TGTGCCAGCAGAGCCGGGACAGCGAACACCGGGGAGCTGTTTTTT
TRBV18	TRBJ2-7	.	.	CASSPPATLAYEQYF	TGTGCCAGCTCACCACCCGCGACTCTAGCCTACGAGCAGTACTTC
TRBV6-1	TRBJ2-3	TRBD2	.	CASSEWLAGGLPDTQYF	TGTGCCAGCAGTGAATGGCTAGCGGGGGGGCTTCCAGATACGCAGTATTTT
TRBV9	TRBJ2-1	TRBD2	.	CASSILAGVGNEQFF	TGTGCCAGCAGTATACTAGCGGGAGTGGGCAATGAGCAGTTCTTC
TRBV11-1	TRBJ2-7	TRBD2	.	CASGRSGSYEQYF	TGTGCCAGCGGACGAAGCGGGAGCTACGAGCAGTACTTC
TRBV29-1	TRBJ2-7	.	.	CSVVVRTGTYEQYF	TGCAGCGTTGTTGTACGGACGGGAACCTACGAGCAGTACTTC
TRBV10-3	TRBJ1-1	TRBD1	once	CAISEDRGVTEAFF	TGTGCCATCAGTGAGGACAGGGGTGTTACTGAAGCTTTCTTT
TRBV27	TRBJ1-5	.	.	CASGSGYFGGPQHF	TGTGCCAGCGGCTCGGGATATTTTGGAGGGCCCCAGCATTTT
TRBV7-8	TRBJ1-1	.	.	CASSLRGLGAFF	TGTGCCAGCAGCTTGCGGGGGCTTGGAGCTTTCTTT
TRBV9	TRBJ2-5	.	.	CASSVDQYQETQYF	TGTGCCAGCAGCGTAGACCAGTACCAAGAGACCCAGTACTTC
TRBV19	TRBJ2-1	.	.	CASRARGEHEQFF	TGTGCCAGTAGGGCCAGGGGTGAGCATGAGCAGTTCTTC
TRBV28	TRBJ2-7	.	few	CASRIDSSYEQYF	TGTGCCAGCAGGATAGACAGCTCCTACGAGCAGTACTTC